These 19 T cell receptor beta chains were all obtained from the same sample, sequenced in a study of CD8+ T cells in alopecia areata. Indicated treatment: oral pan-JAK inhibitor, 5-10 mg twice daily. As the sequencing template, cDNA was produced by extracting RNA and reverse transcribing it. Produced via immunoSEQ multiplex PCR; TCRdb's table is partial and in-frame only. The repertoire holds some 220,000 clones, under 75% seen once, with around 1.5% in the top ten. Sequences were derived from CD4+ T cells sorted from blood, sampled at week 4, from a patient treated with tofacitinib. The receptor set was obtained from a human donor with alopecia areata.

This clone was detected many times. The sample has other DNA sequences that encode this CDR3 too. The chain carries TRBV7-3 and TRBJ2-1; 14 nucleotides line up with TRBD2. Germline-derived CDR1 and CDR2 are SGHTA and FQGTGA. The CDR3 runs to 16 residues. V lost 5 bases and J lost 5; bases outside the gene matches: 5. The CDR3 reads CASSPTGLAGDNEQFF. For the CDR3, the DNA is TGTGCCAGCAGCCCCACGGGACTAGCGGGGGACAATGAGCAGTTCTTC.

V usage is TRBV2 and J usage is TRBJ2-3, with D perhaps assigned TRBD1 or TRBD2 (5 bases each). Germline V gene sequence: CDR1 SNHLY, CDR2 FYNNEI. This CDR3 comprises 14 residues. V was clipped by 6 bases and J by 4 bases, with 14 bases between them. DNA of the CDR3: TGTGCCAGCAGGAGGGACGCTCCCGCAGATACGCAGTATTTT. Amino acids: CASRRDAPADTQYF.

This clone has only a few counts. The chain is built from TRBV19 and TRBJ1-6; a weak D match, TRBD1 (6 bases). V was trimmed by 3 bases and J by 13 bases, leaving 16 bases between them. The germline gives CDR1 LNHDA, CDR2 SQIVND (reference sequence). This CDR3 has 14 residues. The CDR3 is CASSIRQGNSPLHF. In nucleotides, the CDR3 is TGTGCCAGTAGTATTCGGCAGGGGAACTCGCCCCTCCACTTT.

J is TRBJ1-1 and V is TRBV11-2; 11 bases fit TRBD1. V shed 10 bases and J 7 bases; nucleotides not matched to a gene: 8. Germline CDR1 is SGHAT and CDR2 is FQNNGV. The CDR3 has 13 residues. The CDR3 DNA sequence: TGTGCCACCCCGGGACAGGGGGAGTTTGAAGCTTTCTTT. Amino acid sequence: CATPGQGEFEAFF.

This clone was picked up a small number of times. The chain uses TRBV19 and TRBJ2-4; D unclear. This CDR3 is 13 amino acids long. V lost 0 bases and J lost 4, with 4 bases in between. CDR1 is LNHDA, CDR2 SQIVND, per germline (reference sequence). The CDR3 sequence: CASSIDQKNIQYF. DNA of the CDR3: TGTGCCAGTAGTATAGACCAGAAAAACATTCAGTACTTC. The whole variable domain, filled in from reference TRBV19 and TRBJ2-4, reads DGGITQSPKYLFRKEGQNVTLSCEQNLNHDAMYWYRQDPGQGLRLIYYSQIVNDFQKGDIAEGYSVSREKKESFPLTVTSAQKNPTAFYLCASSIDQKNIQYFGAGTRLSVL.

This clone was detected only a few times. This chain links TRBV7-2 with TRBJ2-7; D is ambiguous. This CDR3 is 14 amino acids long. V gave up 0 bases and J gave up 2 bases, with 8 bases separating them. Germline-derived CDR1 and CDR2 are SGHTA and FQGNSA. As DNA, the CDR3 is TGTGCCAGCAGCTTAGCGTATTTCCCCTACGAGCAGTACTTC. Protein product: CASSLAYFPYEQYF.

This CDR3 is CASSPITGAGNTIYF. The CDR3, as DNA: TGTGCCAGCAGCCCAATTACGGGGGCTGGAAACACCATATATTTT. The chain joins TRBV7-6 to TRBJ1-3, with D perhaps matching TRBD1 (5 bases). The CDR3 covers 15 residues. Between the trimmed V and J ends, which lost 5 bases and 2 bases, there was a span of 13 bases. Germline V gene data show CDR1 as SGHVS and CDR2 as FNYEAQ.

The chain's CDR3 is CASSLAGTGYDEQYF. CDR3 in DNA: TGTGCCAGCAGCTTAGCTGGGACAGGGTATGACGAGCAGTACTTC. The chain has TRBV7-2 and TRBJ2-7, with 9 bases identical to TRBD1. The germline gives CDR1 SGHTA, CDR2 FQGNSA. The junction had 5 bases not matched to a gene; V was cut back by 0 bases and J by 5 bases. This CDR3 contains 15 residues. Supplemented by reference TRBV7-2 and TRBJ2-7, the full variable domain reads GAGVSQSPSNKVTEKGKDVELRCDPISGHTALYWYRQSLGQGLEFLIYFQGNSAPDKSGLPSDRFSAERTGGSVSTLTIQRTQQEDSAVYLCASSLAGTGYDEQYFGPGTRLTVT.

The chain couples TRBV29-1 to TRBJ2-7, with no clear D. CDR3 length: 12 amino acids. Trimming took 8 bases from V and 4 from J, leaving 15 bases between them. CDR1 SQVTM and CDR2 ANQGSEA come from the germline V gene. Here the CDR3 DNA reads TGCAGCCCCTGGGCGGATTCTTACGAGCAGTACTTC. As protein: CSPWADSYEQYF.

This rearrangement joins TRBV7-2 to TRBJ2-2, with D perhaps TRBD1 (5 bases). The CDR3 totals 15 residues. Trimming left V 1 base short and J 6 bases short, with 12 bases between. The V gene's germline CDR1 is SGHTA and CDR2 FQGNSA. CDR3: CASSLGGGHSGELFF. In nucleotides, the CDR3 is TGTGCCAGCAGCTTAGGAGGCGGACACTCCGGGGAGCTGTTTTTT.

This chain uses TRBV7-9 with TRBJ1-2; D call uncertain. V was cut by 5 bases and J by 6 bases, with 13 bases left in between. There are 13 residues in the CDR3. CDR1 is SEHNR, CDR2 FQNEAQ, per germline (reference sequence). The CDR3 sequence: CASSTPYRHGYTF. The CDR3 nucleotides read TGTGCCAGCAGCACCCCTTACAGACATGGCTACACCTTC.

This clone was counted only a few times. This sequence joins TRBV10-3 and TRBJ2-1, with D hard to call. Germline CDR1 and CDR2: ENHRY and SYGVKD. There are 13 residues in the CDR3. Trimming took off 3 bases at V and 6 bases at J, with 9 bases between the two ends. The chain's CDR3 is CAISDGLVNEQFF. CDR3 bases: TGTGCCATCAGTGACGGGCTTGTCAATGAGCAGTTCTTC.

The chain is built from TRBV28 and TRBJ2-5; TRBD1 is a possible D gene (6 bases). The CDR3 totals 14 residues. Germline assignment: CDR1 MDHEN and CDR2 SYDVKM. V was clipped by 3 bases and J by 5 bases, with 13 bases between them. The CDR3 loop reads CASSFRGWEETQYF. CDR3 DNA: TGTGCCAGCAGTTTCAGGGGTTGGGAGGAGACCCAGTACTTC.

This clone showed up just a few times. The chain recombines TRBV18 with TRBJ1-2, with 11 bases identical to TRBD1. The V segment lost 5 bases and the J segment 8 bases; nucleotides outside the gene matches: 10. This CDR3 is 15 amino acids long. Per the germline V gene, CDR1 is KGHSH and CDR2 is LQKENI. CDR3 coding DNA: TGTGCCAGCTCAGCAACGGACAGGGGGCTCGGCGGCTACACCTTC. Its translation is CASSATDRGLGGYTF.

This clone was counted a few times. The CDR3 DNA sequence: TGCGCCAGCAGCCAGAAGACAGGGGCTGGAAACACCATATATTTT. As protein: CASSQKTGAGNTIYF. This sequence joins TRBV4-3 and TRBJ1-3; 8 nucleotides match TRBD1. CDR3 length equals 15 residues. The J segment lost 2 bases and the V segment lost 3 bases, leaving 3 bases of the junction unmatched. The V gene's germline CDR1 is LGHNA and CDR2 YSLEER.

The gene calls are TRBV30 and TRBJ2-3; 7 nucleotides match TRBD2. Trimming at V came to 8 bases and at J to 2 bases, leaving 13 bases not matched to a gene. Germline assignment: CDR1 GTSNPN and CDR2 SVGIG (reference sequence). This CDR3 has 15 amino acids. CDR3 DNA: TGTGCCCTCTCCGGGGGAGGGACGACCACAGATACGCAGTATTTT. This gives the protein CALSGGGTTTDTQYF.

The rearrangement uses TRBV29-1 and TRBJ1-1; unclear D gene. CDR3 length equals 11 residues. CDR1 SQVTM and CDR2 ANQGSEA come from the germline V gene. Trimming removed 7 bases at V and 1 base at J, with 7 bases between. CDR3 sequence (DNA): TGCAGCGGGGAACGGAACACTGAAGCTTTCTTT. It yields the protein CSGERNTEAFF.

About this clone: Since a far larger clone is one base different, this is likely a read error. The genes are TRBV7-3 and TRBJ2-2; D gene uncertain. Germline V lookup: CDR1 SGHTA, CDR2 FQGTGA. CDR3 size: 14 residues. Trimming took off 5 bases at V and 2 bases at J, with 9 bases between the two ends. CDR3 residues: CASSPGPNTGELFF. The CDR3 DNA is TGTGCCAGCAGCCCCGGGCCTAACACCGGGGAGCTGTTTTTT.

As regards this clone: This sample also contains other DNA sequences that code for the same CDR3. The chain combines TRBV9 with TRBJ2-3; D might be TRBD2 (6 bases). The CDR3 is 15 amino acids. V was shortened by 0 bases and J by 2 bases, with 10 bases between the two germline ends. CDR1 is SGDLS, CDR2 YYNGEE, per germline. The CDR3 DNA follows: TGTGCCAGCAGCGTAGGAGGAGGGTCCACAGATACGCAGTATTTT. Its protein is CASSVGGGSTDTQYF.